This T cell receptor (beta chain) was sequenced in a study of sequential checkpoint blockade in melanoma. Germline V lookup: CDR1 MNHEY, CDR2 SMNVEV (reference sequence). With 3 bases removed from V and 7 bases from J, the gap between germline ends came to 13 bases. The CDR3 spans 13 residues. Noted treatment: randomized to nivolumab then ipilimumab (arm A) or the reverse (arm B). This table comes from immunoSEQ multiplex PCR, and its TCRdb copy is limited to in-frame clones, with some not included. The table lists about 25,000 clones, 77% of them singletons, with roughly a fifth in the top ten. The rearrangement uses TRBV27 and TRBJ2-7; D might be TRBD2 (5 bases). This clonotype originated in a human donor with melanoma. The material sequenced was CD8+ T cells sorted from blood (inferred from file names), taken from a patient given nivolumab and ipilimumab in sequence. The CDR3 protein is CASSFSPPGEQYF. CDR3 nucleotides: TGTGCCAGCAGTTTCAGCCCACCGGGGGAGCAGTACTTC.